These T cell receptor beta chains were read from a single sample in a study of OX40 agonist ivuxolimab in advanced cancers. Profiling relied on immunoSEQ multiplex PCR, and the TCRdb table lists in-frame clones only, not all of them. Of 40,000 to 55,000 clones listed, roughly nine tenths are singletons. The source was CD4+ or CD8+ T cells sorted from blood, collected in a trial of the OX40 agonist ivuxolimab. Receptors originate from an adult with an advanced solid tumor such as melanoma, head and neck, liver or kidney cancer. Each CDR3 is given with its conserved first and last residue. A D gene is named only where the DNA matches it firmly. Not all rows give a size; the values are once, few, many and, for expanded clones, a class.

v_call	clone_size	j_call	d_call	cdr3_length	cdr3_nt	cdr3_aa
TRBV19	-	TRBJ2-3	-	12	TGTGCCAGTAGTATACAAGGAGATACGCAGTATTTT	CASSIQGDTQYF
TRBV11-2	-	TRBJ2-7	-	13	TGTGCCAGCAGCTTAACAGTCTCCTACGAGCAGTACTTC	CASSLTVSYEQYF
TRBV30	-	TRBJ2-5	TRBD1	14	TGTGCCTGGAGCCCGTGGGACAGGCAAGAGACCCAGTACTTC	CAWSPWDRQETQYF
TRBV5-6	-	TRBJ1-2	-	14	TGTGCCAGCAGCTTGTGGGGGGGCGGCTATGGCTACACCTTC	CASSLWGGGYGYTF
TRBV7-9	once	TRBJ1-4	-	15	TGTGCCAGCAGGCGAGCCGGGACTCTCCGCGAAAAACTGTTTTTT	CASRRAGTLREKLFF
TRBV5-6	-	TRBJ1-1	-	13	TGTGCCAGCAGCTTTAGTGGCAGGACTGAAGCTTTCTTT	CASSFSGRTEAFF
TRBV6-5	-	TRBJ1-1	TRBD1	15	TGTGCCAGCAGTAACGGGGGGACAGTCAACACTGAAGCTTTCTTT	CASSNGGTVNTEAFF
TRBV6-5	-	TRBJ2-7	TRBD2	14	TGTGCCAGCAGTGAAACTAGCGGGGTATACGAGCAGTACTTC	CASSETSGVYEQYF
TRBV6-5	once	TRBJ2-7	-	15	TGTGCCAGCAGTTTGTCGCGGGACTTTACCTACGAGCAGTACTTC	CASSLSRDFTYEQYF
TRBV14	few	TRBJ1-1	-	16	TGTGCCAGCAGCCAAATTCCGTTCGATGTGGTACCGGAAGCTTTCTTT	CASSQIPFDVVPEAFF
TRBV7-2	-	TRBJ2-7	TRBD1	15	TGTGCCAGCAGCACCTCCGGGACAGATTACTACGAGCAGTACTTC	CASSTSGTDYYEQYF
TRBV9	-	TRBJ1-2	-	14	TGTGCCAGCAGCGTTCTAGGGAATGACTATGGCTACACCTTC	CASSVLGNDYGYTF
TRBV6-5	-	TRBJ2-7	-	14	TGTGCCAGCAGTTACGTGGGGGCATCCTACGAGCAGTACTTC	CASSYVGASYEQYF
TRBV28	-	TRBJ1-5	-	14	TGTGCCAGCAGTAGAATTCAGGGCTTTCAGCCCCAGCATTTT	CASSRIQGFQPQHF
TRBV7-9	few	TRBJ2-1	TRBD1	16	TGTGCCAGCAGCTCGGACCGGGACAGGGGGCATAATGAGCAGTTCTTC	CASSSDRDRGHNEQFF
TRBV27	-	TRBJ2-7	-	13	TGTGCCAGCAGTTTAAAAGAAACCTACGAGCAGTACTTC	CASSLKETYEQYF
TRBV7-9	-	TRBJ2-1	TRBD2	15	TGTGCCAGCAGCTTTTTAGCGGGAGATCACAATGAGCAGTTCTTC	CASSFLAGDHNEQFF
TRBV30	once	TRBJ2-7	-	11	TGTGCCTGGAGTGTAGGCGACGAGCAGTACTTC	CAWSVGDEQYF
TRBV11-2	-	TRBJ2-2	TRBD1	15	TGTGCCAGCAGCGTGACAGGGGGCCGGACCGGGGAGCTGTTTTTT	CASSVTGGRTGELFF